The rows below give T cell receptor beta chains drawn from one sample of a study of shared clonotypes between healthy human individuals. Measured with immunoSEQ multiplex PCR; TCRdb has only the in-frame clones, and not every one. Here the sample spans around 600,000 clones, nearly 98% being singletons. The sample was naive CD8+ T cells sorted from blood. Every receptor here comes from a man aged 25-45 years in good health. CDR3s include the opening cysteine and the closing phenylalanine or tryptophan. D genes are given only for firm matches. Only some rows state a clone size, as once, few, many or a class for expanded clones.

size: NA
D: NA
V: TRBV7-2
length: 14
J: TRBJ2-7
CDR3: CASTLEASLGEQYF
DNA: TGTGCCAGCACATTGGAGGCCTCCCTGGGAGAGCAGTACTTC

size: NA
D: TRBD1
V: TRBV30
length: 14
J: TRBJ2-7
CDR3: CAWSVESGGHEQYF
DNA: TGTGCCTGGAGTGTTGAGTCAGGGGGCCACGAGCAGTACTTC

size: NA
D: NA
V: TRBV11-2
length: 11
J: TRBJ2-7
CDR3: CASSSSYEQYF
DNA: TGTGCCAGCAGCTCTTCCTACGAGCAGTACTTC

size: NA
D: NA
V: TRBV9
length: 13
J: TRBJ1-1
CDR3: CASSFPDNTEAFF
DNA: TGTGCCAGCAGCTTCCCAGATAACACTGAAGCTTTCTTT

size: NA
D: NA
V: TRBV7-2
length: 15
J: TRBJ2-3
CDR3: CASSLAQKYTDTQYF
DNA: TGTGCCAGCAGCTTAGCCCAGAAATACACAGATACGCAGTATTTT

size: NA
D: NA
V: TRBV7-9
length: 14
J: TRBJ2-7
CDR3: CASSSGTAPYEQYF
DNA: TGTGCCAGCAGTTCCGGGACGGCCCCCTACGAGCAGTACTTC

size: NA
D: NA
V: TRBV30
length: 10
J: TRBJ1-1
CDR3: CAWSVPEAFF
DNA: TGTGCCTGGAGTGTCCCTGAAGCTTTCTTT

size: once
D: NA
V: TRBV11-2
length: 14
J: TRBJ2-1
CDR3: CASSLLSGPDEQFF
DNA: TGTGCCAGCAGCCTATTAAGCGGACCCGATGAGCAGTTCTTC

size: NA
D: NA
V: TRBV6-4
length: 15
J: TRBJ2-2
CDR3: CASSENRGGAGELFF
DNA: TGTGCCAGCAGCGAAAACAGGGGAGGGGCCGGGGAGCTGTTTTTT

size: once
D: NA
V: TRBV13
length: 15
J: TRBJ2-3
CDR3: CASSFRAVTADTQYF
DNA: TGTGCCAGCAGCTTTAGGGCCGTTACCGCAGATACGCAGTATTTT

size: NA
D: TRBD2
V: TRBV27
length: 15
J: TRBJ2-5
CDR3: CASAGLAGAVETQYF
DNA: TGTGCCAGCGCGGGACTAGCGGGAGCAGTGGAGACCCAGTACTTC

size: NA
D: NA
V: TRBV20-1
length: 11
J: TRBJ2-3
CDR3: CSARAADTQYF
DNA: TGCAGTGCTAGAGCTGCAGATACGCAGTATTTT

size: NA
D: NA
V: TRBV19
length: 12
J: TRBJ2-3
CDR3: CASSIHRDTQYF
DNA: TGTGCCAGTAGTATTCACAGAGATACGCAGTATTTT

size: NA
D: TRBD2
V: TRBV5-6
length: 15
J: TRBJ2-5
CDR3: CASSRTSGRAETQYF
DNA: TGTGCCAGCAGCAGGACTAGCGGGAGGGCAGAGACCCAGTACTTC

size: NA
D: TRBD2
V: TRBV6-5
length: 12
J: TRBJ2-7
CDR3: CATRGVTYEQYF
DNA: TGTGCCACCCGGGGGGTTACCTACGAGCAGTACTTC

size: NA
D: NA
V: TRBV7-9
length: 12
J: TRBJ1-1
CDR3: CASSLMGTEAFF
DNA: TGTGCCAGCAGCCTGATGGGGACTGAAGCTTTCTTT

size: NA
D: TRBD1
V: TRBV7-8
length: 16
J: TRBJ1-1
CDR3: CASSFEEGQGTPEAFF
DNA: TGTGCCAGCAGCTTCGAAGAAGGACAGGGGACTCCTGAAGCTTTCTTT

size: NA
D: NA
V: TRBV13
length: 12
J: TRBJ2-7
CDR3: CASSLLAAEQYF
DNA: TGTGCCAGCAGCTTACTAGCAGCTGAGCAGTACTTC

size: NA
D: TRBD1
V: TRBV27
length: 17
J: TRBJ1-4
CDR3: CASSSPGQGARKEKLFF
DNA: TGTGCCAGCAGTTCCCCGGGACAGGGGGCGCGAAAAGAAAAACTGTTTTTT

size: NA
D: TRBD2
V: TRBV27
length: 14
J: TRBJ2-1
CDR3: CASRGLAEYNEQFF
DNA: TGTGCCAGCAGGGGACTAGCGGAATACAATGAGCAGTTCTTC

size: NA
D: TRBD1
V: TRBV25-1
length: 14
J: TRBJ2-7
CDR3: CASDGGTGPYEQYF
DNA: TGTGCCAGCGACGGCGGGACAGGACCCTACGAGCAGTACTTC

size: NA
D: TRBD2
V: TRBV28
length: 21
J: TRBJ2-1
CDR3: CASIPTEGASGRWSSYNEQFF
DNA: TGTGCCAGCATACCGACGGAGGGGGCTAGCGGGAGGTGGAGCTCCTACAATGAGCAGTTCTTC

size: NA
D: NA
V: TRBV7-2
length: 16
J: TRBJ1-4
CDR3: CASSYLRRATNEKLFF
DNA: TGTGCCAGCAGCTACCTGAGGAGGGCCACTAATGAAAAACTGTTTTTT

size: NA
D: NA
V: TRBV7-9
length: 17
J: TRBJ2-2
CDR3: CASSLALGQWNTGELFF
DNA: TGTGCCAGCAGCTTAGCGCTAGGACAGTGGAACACCGGGGAGCTGTTTTTT

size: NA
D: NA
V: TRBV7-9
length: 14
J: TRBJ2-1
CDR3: CASSLEMGYNEQFF
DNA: TGTGCCAGCAGCTTAGAGATGGGATACAATGAGCAGTTCTTC

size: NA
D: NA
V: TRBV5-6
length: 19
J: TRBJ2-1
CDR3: CASSLEGPGTQSPYNEQFF
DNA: TGTGCCAGCAGCTTGGAGGGGCCGGGTACACAGTCCCCCTACAATGAGCAGTTCTTC

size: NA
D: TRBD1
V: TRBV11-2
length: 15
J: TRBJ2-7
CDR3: CASSSGQGLFYEQYF
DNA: TGTGCCAGCAGCTCGGGACAGGGCCTATTCTACGAGCAGTACTTC

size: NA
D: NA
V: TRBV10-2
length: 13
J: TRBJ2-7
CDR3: CASNSRGSYEQYF
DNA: TGCGCCAGCAACTCCCGGGGCTCCTACGAGCAGTACTTC